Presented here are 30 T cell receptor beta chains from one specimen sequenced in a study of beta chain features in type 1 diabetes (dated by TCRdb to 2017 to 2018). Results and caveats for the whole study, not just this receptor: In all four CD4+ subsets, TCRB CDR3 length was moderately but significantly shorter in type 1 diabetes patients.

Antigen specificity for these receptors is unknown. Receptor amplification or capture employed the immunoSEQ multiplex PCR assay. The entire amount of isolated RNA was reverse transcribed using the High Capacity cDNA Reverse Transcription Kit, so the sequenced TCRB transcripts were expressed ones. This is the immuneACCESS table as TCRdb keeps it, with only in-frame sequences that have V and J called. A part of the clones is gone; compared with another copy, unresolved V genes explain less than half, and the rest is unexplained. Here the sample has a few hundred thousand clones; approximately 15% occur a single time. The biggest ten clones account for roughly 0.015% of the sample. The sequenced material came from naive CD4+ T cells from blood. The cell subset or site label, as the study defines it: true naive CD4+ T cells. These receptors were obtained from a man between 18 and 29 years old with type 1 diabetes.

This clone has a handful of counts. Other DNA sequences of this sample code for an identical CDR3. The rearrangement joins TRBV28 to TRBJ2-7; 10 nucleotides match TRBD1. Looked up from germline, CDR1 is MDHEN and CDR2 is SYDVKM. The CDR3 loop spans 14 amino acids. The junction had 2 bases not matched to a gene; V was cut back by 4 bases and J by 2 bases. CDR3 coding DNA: TGTGCCAGCAGTTCCGGACAGGGGGCCTACGAGCAGTACTTC. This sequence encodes CASSSGQGAYEQYF.

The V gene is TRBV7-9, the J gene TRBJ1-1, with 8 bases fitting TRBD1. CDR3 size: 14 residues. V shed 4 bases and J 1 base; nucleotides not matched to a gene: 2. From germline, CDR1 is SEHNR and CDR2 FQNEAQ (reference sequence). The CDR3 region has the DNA TGTGCCAGCAGCTCTGACAGGGGGAACACTGAAGCTTTCTTT. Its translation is CASSSDRGNTEAFF. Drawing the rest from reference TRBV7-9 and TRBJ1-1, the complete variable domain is DTGVSQNPRHKITKRGQNVTFRCDPISEHNRLYWYRQTLGQGPEFLTYFQNEAQLEKSRLLSDRFSAERPKGSFSTLEIQRTEQGDSAMYLCASSSDRGNTEAFFGQGTRLTVV.

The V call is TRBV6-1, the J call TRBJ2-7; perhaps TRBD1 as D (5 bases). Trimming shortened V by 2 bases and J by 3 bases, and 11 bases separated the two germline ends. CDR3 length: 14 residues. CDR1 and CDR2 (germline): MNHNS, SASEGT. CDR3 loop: CASSEQAGFYEQYF. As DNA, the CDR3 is TGTGCCAGCAGTGAACAGGCAGGGTTCTACGAGCAGTACTTC.

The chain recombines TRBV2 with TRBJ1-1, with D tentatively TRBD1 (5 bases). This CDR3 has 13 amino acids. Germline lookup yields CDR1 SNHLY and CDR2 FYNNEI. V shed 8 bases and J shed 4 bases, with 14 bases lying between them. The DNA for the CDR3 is TGTGCCAGCGCTAAGGGGCCACTCACTGAAGCTTTCTTT. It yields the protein CASAKGPLTEAFF.

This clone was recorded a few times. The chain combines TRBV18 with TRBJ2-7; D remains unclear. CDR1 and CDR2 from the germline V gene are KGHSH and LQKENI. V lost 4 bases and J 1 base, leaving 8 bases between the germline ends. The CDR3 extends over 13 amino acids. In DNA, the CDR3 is TGTGCCAGCTCACGGCCCTCTTCCTACGAGCAGTACTTC. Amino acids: CASSRPSSYEQYF.

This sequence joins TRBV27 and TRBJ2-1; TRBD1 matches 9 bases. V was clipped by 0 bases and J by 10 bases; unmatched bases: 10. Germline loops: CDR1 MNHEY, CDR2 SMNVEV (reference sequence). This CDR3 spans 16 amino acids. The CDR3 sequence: CASSLSLDRGLGEQFF. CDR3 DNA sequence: TGTGCCAGCAGTTTATCGTTGGACAGGGGTTTAGGCGAGCAGTTCTTC.

The CDR3 spells CASTPSPRQNTEAFF. The CDR3 nucleotides are TGTGCCAGCACCCCTTCCCCGAGACAGAACACTGAAGCTTTCTTT. The chain carries TRBV9 and TRBJ1-1; D is unclear. The CDR3 is 15 residues long. V was cut by 6 bases and J by 1 base, with 16 bases left in between. Per germline, CDR1 SGDLS and CDR2 YYNGEE.

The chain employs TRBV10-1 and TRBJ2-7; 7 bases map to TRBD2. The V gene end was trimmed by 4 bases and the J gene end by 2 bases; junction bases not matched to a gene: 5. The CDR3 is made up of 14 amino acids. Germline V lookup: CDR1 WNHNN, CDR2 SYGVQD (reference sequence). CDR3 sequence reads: CASSAGLGAYEQYF. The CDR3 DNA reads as TGCGCCAGCAGTGCCGGACTAGGGGCCTACGAGCAGTACTTC.

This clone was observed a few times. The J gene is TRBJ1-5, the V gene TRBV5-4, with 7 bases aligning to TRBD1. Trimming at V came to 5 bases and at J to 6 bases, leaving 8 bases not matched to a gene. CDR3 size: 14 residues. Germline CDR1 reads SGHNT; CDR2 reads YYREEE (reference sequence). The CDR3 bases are TGTGCCAGCAGTTTACAGGGGATCGGTCAGCCCCAGCATTTT. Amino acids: CASSLQGIGQPQHF.

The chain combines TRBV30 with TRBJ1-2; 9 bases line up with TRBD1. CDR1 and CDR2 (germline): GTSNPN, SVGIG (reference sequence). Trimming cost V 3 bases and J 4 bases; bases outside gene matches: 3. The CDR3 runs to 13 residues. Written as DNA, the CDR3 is TGTGCCTGGAGCCCGGGACAGGGCTATGGCTACACCTTC. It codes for CAWSPGQGYGYTF.

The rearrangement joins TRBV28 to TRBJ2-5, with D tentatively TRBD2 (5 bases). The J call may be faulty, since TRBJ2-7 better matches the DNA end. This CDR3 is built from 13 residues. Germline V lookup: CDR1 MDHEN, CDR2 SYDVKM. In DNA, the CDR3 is TGTGCCAGCAGTTTGGCGGGTTCCCACGAGCAGTACTTC. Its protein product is CASSLAGSHEQYF.

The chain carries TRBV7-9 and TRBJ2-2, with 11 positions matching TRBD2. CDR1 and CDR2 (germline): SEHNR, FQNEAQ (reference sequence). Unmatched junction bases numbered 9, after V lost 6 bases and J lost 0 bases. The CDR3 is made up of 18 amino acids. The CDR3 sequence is CASRGPGLADTNTGELFF. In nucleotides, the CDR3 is TGTGCCAGCAGGGGTCCGGGACTAGCGGATACGAACACCGGGGAGCTGTTTTTT.

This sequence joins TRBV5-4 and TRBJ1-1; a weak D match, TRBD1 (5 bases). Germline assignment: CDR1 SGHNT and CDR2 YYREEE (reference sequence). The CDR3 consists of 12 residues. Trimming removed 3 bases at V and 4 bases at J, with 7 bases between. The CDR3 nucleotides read TGTGCCAGCAGCTACGGGGGCACTGAAGCTTTCTTT. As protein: CASSYGGTEAFF. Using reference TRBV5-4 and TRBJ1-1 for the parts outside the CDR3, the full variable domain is ETGVTQSPTHLIKTRGQQVTLRCSSQSGHNTVSWYQQALGQGPQFIFQYYREEENGRGNFPPRFSGLQFPNYSSELNVNALELDDSALYLCASSYGGTEAFFGQGTRLTVV.

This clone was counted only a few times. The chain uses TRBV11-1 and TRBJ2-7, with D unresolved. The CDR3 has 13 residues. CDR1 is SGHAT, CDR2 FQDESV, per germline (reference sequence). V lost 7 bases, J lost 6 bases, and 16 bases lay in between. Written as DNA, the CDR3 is TGTGCCAGCACCCCCTCAGGTTTTGGCGAGCAGTACTTC. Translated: CASTPSGFGEQYF.

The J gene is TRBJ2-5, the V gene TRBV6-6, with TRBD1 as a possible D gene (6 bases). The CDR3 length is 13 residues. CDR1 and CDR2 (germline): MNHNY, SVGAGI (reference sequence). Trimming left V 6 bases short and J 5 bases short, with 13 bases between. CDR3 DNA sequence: TGTGCCAGCAGCCAACAGGGCGGCGAGACCCAGTACTTC. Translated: CASSQQGGETQYF.

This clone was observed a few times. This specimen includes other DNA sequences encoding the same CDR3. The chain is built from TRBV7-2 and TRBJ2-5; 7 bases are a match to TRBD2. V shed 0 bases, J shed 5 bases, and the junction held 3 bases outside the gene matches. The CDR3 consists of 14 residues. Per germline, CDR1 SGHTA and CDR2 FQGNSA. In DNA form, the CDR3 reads TGTGCCAGCAGCTTAGCGGGGGGGGAGGAGACCCAGTACTTC. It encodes CASSLAGGEETQYF.

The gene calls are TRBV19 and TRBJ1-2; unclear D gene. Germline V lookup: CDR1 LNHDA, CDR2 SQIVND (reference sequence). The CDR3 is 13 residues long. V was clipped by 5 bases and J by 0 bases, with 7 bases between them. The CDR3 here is CASSQQANYGYTF. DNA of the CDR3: TGTGCCAGTAGTCAACAAGCTAACTATGGCTACACCTTC.

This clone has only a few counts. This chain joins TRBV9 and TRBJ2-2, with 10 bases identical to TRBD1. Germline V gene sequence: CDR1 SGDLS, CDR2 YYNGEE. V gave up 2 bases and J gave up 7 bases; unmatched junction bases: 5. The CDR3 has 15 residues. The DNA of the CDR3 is TGTGCCAGCAGCGTTGACAGGGGGCACGACGGGGAGCTGTTTTTT. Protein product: CASSVDRGHDGELFF. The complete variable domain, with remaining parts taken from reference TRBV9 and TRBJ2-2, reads DSGVTQTPKHLITATGQRVTLRCSPRSGDLSVYWYQQSLDQGLQFLIQYYNGEERAKGNILERFSAQQFPDLHSELNLSSLELGDSALYFCASSVDRGHDGELFFGEGSRLTVL.

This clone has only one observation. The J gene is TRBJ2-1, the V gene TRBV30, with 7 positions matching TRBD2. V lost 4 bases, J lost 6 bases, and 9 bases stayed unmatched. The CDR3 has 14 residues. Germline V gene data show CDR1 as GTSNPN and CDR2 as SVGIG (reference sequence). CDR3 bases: TGTGCCTGGATCGGCCTAGCGGAGACCAATGAGCAGTTCTTC. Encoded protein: CAWIGLAETNEQFF.

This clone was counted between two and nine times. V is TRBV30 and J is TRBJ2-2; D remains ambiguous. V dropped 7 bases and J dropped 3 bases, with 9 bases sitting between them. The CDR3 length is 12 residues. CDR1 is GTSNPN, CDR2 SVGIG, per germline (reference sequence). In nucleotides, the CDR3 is TGTGCCTTCTACTACTACACCGGGGAGCTGTTTTTT. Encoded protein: CAFYYYTGELFF.

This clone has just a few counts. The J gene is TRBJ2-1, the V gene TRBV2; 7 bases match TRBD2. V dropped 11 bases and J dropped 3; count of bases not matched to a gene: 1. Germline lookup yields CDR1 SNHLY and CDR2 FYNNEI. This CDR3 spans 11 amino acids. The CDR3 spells CAGGSYNEQFF. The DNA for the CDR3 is TGTGCCGGCGGGAGCTACAATGAGCAGTTCTTC.

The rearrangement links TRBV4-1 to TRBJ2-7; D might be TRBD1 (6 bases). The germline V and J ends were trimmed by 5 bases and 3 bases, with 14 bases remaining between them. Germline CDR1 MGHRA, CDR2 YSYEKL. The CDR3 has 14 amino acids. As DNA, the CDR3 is TGCGCCAGCAGCGAGGGGGACCTCTACTACGAGCAGTACTTC. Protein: CASSEGDLYYEQYF.

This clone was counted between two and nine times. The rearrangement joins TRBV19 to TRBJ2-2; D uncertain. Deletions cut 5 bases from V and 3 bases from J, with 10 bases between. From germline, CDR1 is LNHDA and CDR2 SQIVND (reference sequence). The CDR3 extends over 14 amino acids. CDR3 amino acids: CASSLEFDTGELFF. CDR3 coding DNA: TGTGCCAGTAGTTTGGAGTTCGACACCGGGGAGCTGTTTTTT.

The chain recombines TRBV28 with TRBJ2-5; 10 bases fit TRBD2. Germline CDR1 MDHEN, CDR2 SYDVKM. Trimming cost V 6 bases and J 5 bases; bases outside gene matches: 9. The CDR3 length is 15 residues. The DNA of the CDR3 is TGTGCCAGCAGCCCGCAGCGGGGGGGAGGGGAGACCCAGTACTTC. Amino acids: CASSPQRGGGETQYF.

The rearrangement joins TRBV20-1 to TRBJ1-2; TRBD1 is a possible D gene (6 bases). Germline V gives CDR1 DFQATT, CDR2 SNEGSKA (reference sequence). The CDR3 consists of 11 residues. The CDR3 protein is CSPGGARGYTF. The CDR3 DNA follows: TGCAGCCCGGGGGGGGCGCGGGGCTACACCTTC.

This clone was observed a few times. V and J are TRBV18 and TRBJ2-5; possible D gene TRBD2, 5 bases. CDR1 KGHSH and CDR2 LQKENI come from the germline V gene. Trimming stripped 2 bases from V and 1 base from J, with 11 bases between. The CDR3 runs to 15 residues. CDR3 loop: CASSPRSGIQETQYF. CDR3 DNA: TGTGCCAGCTCACCAAGGTCGGGGATCCAAGAGACCCAGTACTTC.

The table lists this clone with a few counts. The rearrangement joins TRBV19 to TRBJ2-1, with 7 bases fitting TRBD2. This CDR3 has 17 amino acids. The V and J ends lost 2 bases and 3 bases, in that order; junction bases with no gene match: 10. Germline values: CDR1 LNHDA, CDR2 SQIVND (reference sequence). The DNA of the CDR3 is TGTGCCAGTAGTATATGGGCTGGCGGGACTAACTACAATGAGCAGTTCTTC. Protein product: CASSIWAGGTNYNEQFF.

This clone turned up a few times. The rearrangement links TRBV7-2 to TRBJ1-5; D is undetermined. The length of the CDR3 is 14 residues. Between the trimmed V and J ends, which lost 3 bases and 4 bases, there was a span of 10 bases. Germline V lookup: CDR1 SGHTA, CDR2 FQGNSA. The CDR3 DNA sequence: TGTGCCAGCAGCTTTAGACGGGATAATCAGCCCCAGCATTTT. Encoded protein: CASSFRRDNQPQHF.

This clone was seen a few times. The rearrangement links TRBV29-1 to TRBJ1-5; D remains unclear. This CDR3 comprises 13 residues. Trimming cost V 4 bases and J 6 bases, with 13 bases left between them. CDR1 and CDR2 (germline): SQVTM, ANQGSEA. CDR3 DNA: TGCAGCGTTGTGGGCACGTACGGTCAGCCCCAGCATTTT. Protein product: CSVVGTYGQPQHF.

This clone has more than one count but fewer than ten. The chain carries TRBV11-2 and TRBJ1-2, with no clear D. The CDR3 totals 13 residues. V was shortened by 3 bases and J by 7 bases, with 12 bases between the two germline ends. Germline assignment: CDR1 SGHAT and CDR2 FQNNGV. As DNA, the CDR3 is TGTGCCAGCAGCTTCCAAGGATCTAGTGGCTACACCTTC. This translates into CASSFQGSSGYTF.